This paragraph reports one TCR beta chain. The table lists this clonotype with a few counts. What this receptor recognizes is not known. Base qualities are missing; no much larger clone stands one base away. V is reduced by 4 bases and J by 2 bases, leaving a spacing of 8 bases between them. Counted from cysteine to phenylalanine, this CDR3 has 13 amino acids. The entry retains the CDR3 DNA only, 39 bases that are in frame from base 1. From a lookup of the germline V gene, CDR1 and CDR2 are ENHRY and SYGVKD. These data come from a study of response to subunit inactivated influenza vaccine listed by TCRdb under 2018. Notes on the research overall: To follow how T cells responded to a trivalent subunit inactivated influenza vaccine, the researchers relied on deep quantitative profiling of the T cell receptor repertoire. General study outcomes and caveats: According to the authors, only a limited number of new T cells may be recruited by each seasonal influenza vaccination.

Library construction relied on RT-PCR. Sequenced on an Illumina HiSeq 2500. The public reads were reprocessed in TCRdb via fastp at Q25 and MiXCR, keeping in-frame beta chains. CDR3 protein sequences are deduplicated, and each keeps its most common genes and DNA. This sample lists over 300,000 distinct CDR3 sequences; about a fifth were detected once. The top ten hold roughly a tenth of the sample. The TCR comes from a man aged 50 to 69 who received an inactivated influenza vaccine. Donor details come from another sample of the same person, matched by shared clones. Recombination connected TRBV10-3 to TRBJ2-5, with no reliable assignment of the D segment. Sample: PBMCs from blood, taken less than 22 months after vaccination. The CDR3 region reads CAISGWGQETQYF. The nucleotide sequence is given as TGTGCCATCAGTGGCTGGGGACAAGAGACCCAGTACTTC.